This is a list of T cell receptor beta chains from one sample in a study of blood T cell repertoires in COVID-19. Assay used: immunoSEQ multiplex PCR; TCRdb lists only in-frame clones, some missing. The table has over 200,000 clones, around 89% seen once; the top ten hold 2% to 2.5%. Sequenced: PBMCs or T cells enriched from blood (not recorded which). Receptor source: a woman in her forties with acute COVID-19. CDR3s include the opening cysteine and the closing phenylalanine or tryptophan. Each record gives: clone size, J gene, D gene, V gene, CDR3 protein, CDR3 DNA. The D gene is left open where the match is weak. The size field is filled for only some rows; it gives once, few, many or a size class.

-,TRBJ2-1,TRBD2,TRBV4-1,CASSLPLRISGMSNEQFF,TGCGCCAGCAGCCTGCCTCTGAGGATTAGCGGGATGAGCAATGAGCAGTTCTTC
-,TRBJ2-2,TRBD1,TRBV4-1,CASSSTGGFTGELFF,TGCGCCAGCAGTTCGACAGGGGGTTTCACCGGGGAGCTGTTTTTT
-,TRBJ1-3,TRBD1,TRBV19,CASSLSGQIGNTIYF,TGTGCCAGTAGTTTGTCGGGACAGATAGGAAACACCATATATTTT
-,TRBJ2-1,TRBD2,TRBV24-1,CATSAPFSGRISNNEQFF,TGTGCCACCAGTGCCCCCTTTAGCGGGAGGATCTCCAACAATGAGCAGTTCTTC
many,TRBJ2-1,TRBD2,TRBV7-9,CVSGGAPTYNEQFF,TGTGTAAGCGGGGGCGCCCCCACCTACAATGAGCAGTTCTTC
-,TRBJ2-2,TRBD2,TRBV6-1,CASSEEAGVGTGELFF,TGTGCCAGCAGTGAAGAGGCGGGAGTGGGTACCGGGGAGCTGTTTTTT
-,TRBJ1-2,TRBD1,TRBV19,CASSTDRAHGYTF,TGTGCCAGTAGTACGGACAGGGCCCATGGCTACACCTTC
-,TRBJ1-2,-,TRBV5-1,CASFDTAYGYTF,TGCGCCAGCTTTGACACGGCCTATGGCTACACCTTC
-,TRBJ1-1,-,TRBV7-8,CASSSTGTEAFF,TGTGCCAGCAGCTCTACAGGCACTGAAGCTTTCTTT
-,TRBJ2-5,-,TRBV25-1,CASGDTGHIQETQYF,TGTGCCAGCGGAGACACGGGACATATTCAAGAGACCCAGTACTTC